Detailed here is one T cell receptor (beta chain). Its antigen is undetermined. The TCR beta CDR3 regions underwent amplification using RNA transcripts as the source. HTBI primers were used for first-round RT-PCR of the TCR CDR3. TCRdb analysed the multiplex PCR reads with MiXCR anew, one entry per CDR3 protein. The profile shows 200,000 to 300,000 distinct CDR3 sequences, around 26% of them singletons. The CDR3 has 13 amino acids. Trimming took off 3 bases at V and 3 bases at J, with 9 bases between the two ends. This sample was taken from a study of T cells in Graves' hyperthyroidism and ophthalmopathy. Study-wide points: Most thyroid clonotypes with frequency above 0.001 were detected in blood.

This receptor was identified in a woman aged 40-49 years with Graves' ophthalmopathy. What was sequenced was blood. The gene calls are TRBV12-3 or TRBV12-4 and TRBJ2-7; D unclear. The CDR3 loop is CASSLGPVYEQYF. The CDR3 bases are TGTGCCAGCAGTTTGGGTCCCGTCTACGAGCAGTACTTC.